These 24 T cell receptor beta chains share one sample of origin, sequenced in a study of molecular identifiers for immune sequencing clone quantification. In TCRdb, the PCR reads were re-called with MiXCR into one record per CDR3 protein. The sample contains over 550,000 distinct CDR3 sequences, 25% of which appear only once. Sequenced: naive CD8+ T cells from blood, with Jurkat cell RNA spiked in. This sample's subset: FACS-sorted CD8+CD4-CCR7+CD45RA+ naive T cells. Every receptor here comes from a human donor in good health. Some libraries in this study had Jurkat cell RNA spiked in.

The chain joins TRBV10-3 to TRBJ2-7; no firm D call. Looked up from germline, CDR1 is ENHRY and CDR2 is SYGVKD. Between the trimmed V and J ends, which lost 7 bases and 2 bases, there was a span of 9 bases. The CDR3 sequence is 12 residues long. In nucleotides, the CDR3 is TGTGCCATCACCCCCGTTCCCTACGAGCAGTACTTC. Protein sequence: CAITPVPYEQYF.

This clonotype occurred many times. This rearrangement joins TRBV15 to TRBJ2-3, with D unresolved. This CDR3 contains 14 residues. Per the germline V gene, CDR1 is LNHNV and CDR2 is YYDKDF (reference sequence). The V end lost 4 bases, the J end lost 5 bases, and 13 bases lay between the germline ends. Here the CDR3 reads CATSTQIPRDTQYF. The CDR3 nucleotides read TGTGCCACCAGCACCCAAATTCCAAGAGATACGCAGTATTTT.

Notes on this clonotype: With a much larger clone just one base away, this may be a read error. The rearrangement joins TRBV29-1 to TRBJ2-7; the D gene is possibly TRBD2 (6 bases). Germline values: CDR1 SQVTM, CDR2 ANQGSEA. CDR3 size: 14 residues. The V gene lost 4 bases and the J gene lost 3 bases, with 16 bases spanning the gap. The CDR3 region has the DNA TGCAGCGTTGGTAGCGGCCTGGGCCTCTACGAGCAGTACTTC. Its protein product is CSVGSGLGLYEQYF.

This clonotype was seen repeatedly, ten times or more. J is TRBJ2-3 and V is TRBV29-1, with D perhaps assigned TRBD1 or TRBD2 (5 bases each). The CDR3 covers 15 residues. Trimming took off 8 bases at V and 2 bases at J, with 20 bases between the two ends. Germline loops: CDR1 SQVTM, CDR2 ANQGSEA. This chain's CDR3 is CSSRGSIDYTDTQYF. CDR3 nucleotide sequence: TGCAGCAGCCGGGGCAGCATCGATTACACAGATACGCAGTATTTT.

This chain links TRBV24-1 with TRBJ1-5; 10 bases are shared with TRBD1. CDR3 length: 17 residues. V was pared by 4 bases and J by 7 bases, with 12 bases of the junction left unmatched. The germline V gene has CDR1 KGHDR and CDR2 SFDVKD. The CDR3 DNA follows: TGTGCCACCAGTGACAATACCGGGACAGGGGTAAGCCAGCCCCAGCATTTT. This encodes CATSDNTGTGVSQPQHF.

This clonotype was detected only a few times. The chain links TRBV2 to TRBJ1-1, with D unclear. Trimming removed 5 bases from V and 4 bases from J, with 11 bases in between. The germline V gene has CDR1 SNHLY and CDR2 FYNNEI. The CDR3 has 13 residues. CDR3 nucleotide sequence: TGTGCCAGCAGTTTCACCGCAACCACTGAAGCTTTCTTT. Translation: CASSFTATTEAFF.

Comments on this clonotype: A much larger clone differs by one base, so this may be a read error. The V and J genes are TRBV3-1 and TRBJ1-1; TRBD1 aligns across 7 bases. V dropped 2 bases and J dropped 4; count of bases not matched to a gene: 7. The CDR3 covers 15 residues. The germline V gene has CDR1 LGHDT and CDR2 YNNKEL (reference sequence). Written as DNA, the CDR3 is TGTGCCAGCAGCCAAAATCGAGCAGGGGGCACTGAAGCTTTCTTT. Translation: CASSQNRAGGTEAFF.

The rearrangement links TRBV25-1 to TRBJ2-1, with D maybe TRBD2 (6 bases). V shed 1 base and J shed 5 bases, with 21 bases lying between them. CDR1 is MGHDK, CDR2 SYGVNS, per germline. The CDR3 covers 18 residues. Here the CDR3 reads CASSESIVWRGENNEQFF. CDR3 bases: TGTGCCAGCAGTGAATCCATTGTGTGGCGGGGCGAAAACAATGAGCAGTTCTTC.

There are a few counts of this clonotype. CDR3 in DNA: TGTGCCAGCAGCTTAGTTGGACCCGGAGCTGAGCAGTTCTTC. Its protein is CASSLVGPGAEQFF. The V and J genes are TRBV7-3 and TRBJ2-1; D unclear. Per germline, CDR1 SGHTA and CDR2 FQGTGA. This CDR3 region has 14 residues. Trimming left V 2 bases short and J 9 bases short, with 14 bases between.

The chain employs TRBV25-1 and TRBJ1-2; D is perhaps TRBD1 (6 bases). Germline loops: CDR1 MGHDK, CDR2 SYGVNS. Trimming removed 6 bases from V and 5 bases from J, with 19 bases in between. CDR3 size: 15 residues. The CDR3 nucleotides read TGTGCCAGCAGCCCAGCCGGGACATGGGCGTATGGCTACACCTTC. It codes for CASSPAGTWAYGYTF.

This clonotype was counted at least ten times. This chain uses TRBV10-3 with TRBJ2-5, with 7 bases that match TRBD2. With 7 bases clipped from V and 1 base from J, the junction kept 3 bases outside the gene matches. This CDR3 has 13 residues. Per the germline V gene, CDR1 is ENHRY and CDR2 is SYGVKD. The CDR3 DNA is TGTGCCATCATCGGGACTATCCAAGAGACCCAGTACTTC. This encodes CAIIGTIQETQYF.

This clonotype has a handful of counts. The chain uses TRBV9 and TRBJ1-1; no definite D call. There are 15 residues in the CDR3. Germline V lookup: CDR1 SGDLS, CDR2 YYNGEE. The ends were cut back, 4 bases at V and 1 base at J, with 14 bases in the middle. CDR3 region: CASSPGGVRNTEAFF. In DNA, the CDR3 is TGTGCCAGCAGCCCAGGTGGAGTTCGGAACACTGAAGCTTTCTTT. Full variable domain (rest looked up from reference TRBV9 and TRBJ1-1): DSGVTQTPKHLITATGQRVTLRCSPRSGDLSVYWYQQSLDQGLQFLIQYYNGEERAKGNILERFSAQQFPDLHSELNLSSLELGDSALYFCASSPGGVRNTEAFFGQGTRLTVV.

The chain couples TRBV7-6 to TRBJ2-3; perhaps TRBD2 as D (7 bases). The CDR3 spans 15 residues. V shed 5 bases and J shed 10 bases, with 22 bases lying between them. Germline CDR1 and CDR2: SGHVS and FNYEAQ. CDR3 loop: CASSQSGFWRGPQYF. The CDR3 DNA follows: TGTGCCAGCAGCCAATCTGGGTTTTGGCGGGGGCCGCAGTATTTT.

This clonotype was detected only a few times. The V call is TRBV7-2, the J call TRBJ2-7, with 14 bases that match TRBD2. Trimming removed 1 base from V and 5 bases from J; junction bases left unmatched: 4. The CDR3 runs to 16 residues. Germline CDR1 reads SGHTA; CDR2 reads FQGNSA. The CDR3 sequence is CASSLGLAGGPHEQYF. Written as DNA, the CDR3 is TGTGCCAGCAGCTTAGGACTAGCGGGAGGGCCCCACGAGCAGTACTTC.

On this clonotype: Its ends do not fully match the called genes, so a read error is possible. The chain recombines TRBV4-1 with TRBJ2-7, with 7 positions matching TRBD2. Germline lookup yields CDR1 MGHRA and CDR2 YSYEKL. The CDR3 runs 16 residues. DNA of the CDR3: TGCGCCAGCAGCCAAGTATCCATGGGGGGGACCTACGAGCGGTACTTC. It yields the protein CASSQVSMGGTYERYF.

The sample holds many counts of this clonotype. The chain recombines TRBV27 with TRBJ1-5; D unclear. CDR3 length equals 13 residues. The V end lost 4 bases, the J end lost 7 bases, and 11 bases lay between the germline ends. Germline V CDR1 and CDR2: MNHEY, SMNVEV (reference sequence). The CDR3 nucleotides are TGTGCCAGCAGTTGGGGAGAGTGGCAGCCCCAGCATTTT. Its translation: CASSWGEWQPQHF.

This chain connects TRBV21-1 to TRBJ1-2; the table's TRBD1 call for D was not verified on the DNA. TRBV21-1 is termed a pseudogene. This CDR3 has 15 residues. As DNA, the CDR3 is TGTGCCAGCAGCAAAGTGAGGGGGCCGCGATATGGCTACACCTTC. Translated: CASSKVRGPRYGYTF.

The table lists this clonotype with a few counts. This chain links TRBV12-3 or TRBV12-4 with TRBJ1-4, with D perhaps matching TRBD1 (5 bases). CDR3 length: 14 amino acids. V was pared by 2 bases and J by 8 bases, with 12 bases between. Written as DNA, the CDR3 is TGTGCCAGCAGTTTAAAGTGGGGGGAGGAAAAACTGTTTTTT. Translation gives CASSLKWGEEKLFF.

This clonotype was seen more than once but under ten times. This sequence joins TRBV27 and TRBJ2-1; D may be TRBD1 or TRBD2 (5 bases each). The CDR3 consists of 14 residues. Germline V gives CDR1 MNHEY, CDR2 SMNVEV (reference sequence). V lost 2 bases, J lost 12 bases, and 17 bases lay in between. CDR3 residues: CASSLALRGGWQFF. The CDR3 nucleotides read TGTGCCAGCAGTTTAGCCCTTCGTGGGGGATGGCAGTTCTTC.

The chain's CDR3 is CASSVGHGSYEQYF. The CDR3 nucleotides read TGTGCCAGCAGCGTAGGACACGGTTCCTACGAGCAGTACTTC. V gene TRBV9 combines with J gene TRBJ2-7; D is unclear. CDR3 length: 14 amino acids. Germline V CDR1 and CDR2: SGDLS, YYNGEE. Trimming removed 0 bases at V and 1 base at J, with 8 bases between.

The chain carries TRBV12-3 or TRBV12-4 and TRBJ2-1; a weak D match, TRBD2 (6 bases). This CDR3 region has 15 residues. The ends were cut back, 8 bases at V and 4 bases at J, with 18 bases in the middle. The CDR3 here is CASAVGVAAYNEQFF. The CDR3, as DNA: TGTGCCAGCGCCGTCGGGGTAGCGGCGTACAATGAGCAGTTCTTC.

This clonotype was picked up a small number of times. The rearrangement links TRBV9 to TRBJ2-1; 8 bases align to TRBD1. CDR1 SGDLS and CDR2 YYNGEE come from the germline V gene. Unmatched junction bases numbered 9, after V lost 4 bases and J lost 6 bases. This CDR3 has 15 amino acids. The CDR3 DNA is TGTGCCAGCAGCTCAACAGGGGGTACAGGCAATGAGCAGTTCTTC. Residues: CASSSTGGTGNEQFF. The full variable domain, its missing parts supplied by reference TRBV9 and TRBJ2-1, is DSGVTQTPKHLITATGQRVTLRCSPRSGDLSVYWYQQSLDQGLQFLIQYYNGEERAKGNILERFSAQQFPDLHSELNLSSLELGDSALYFCASSSTGGTGNEQFFGPGTRLTVL.

This clonotype was seen repeatedly, ten times or more. V and J are TRBV7-9 and TRBJ2-3; D not certain. CDR1 SEHNR and CDR2 FQNEAQ come from the germline V gene (reference sequence). CDR3 length: 17 residues. Trimming shortened V by 2 bases and J by 0 bases, and 15 bases separated the two germline ends. The CDR3 loop is CASSLIRVRFSTDTQYF. The CDR3 coding sequence is TGTGCCAGCAGCTTAATCCGGGTCCGATTTAGCACAGATACGCAGTATTTT.

To note about this clonotype: A much more abundant neighbour one base away suggests this may be a read error. This rearrangement joins TRBV13 to TRBJ1-1; D may be TRBD1 (5 bases). The V gene's germline CDR1 is PRHDT and CDR2 FYEKMQ (reference sequence). The CDR3 spans 14 residues. The CDR3 sequence: CASSATDMNTVAFF. Here the CDR3 DNA reads TGTGCCAGCAGCGCGACAGACATGAACACTGTAGCTTTCTTT.